This T cell receptor (beta chain) is drawn from a study of T cell repertoires in ileal Crohn's disease. On the study more broadly: Patients had a median approximately 7.2-year disease duration, and about 36% were active smokers. Study outcomes and limitations: Clonal expansions were more frequent in active smokers than non-smokers at surgery. Postoperative endoscopy occurred within one year, median around 6.5 months. Every patient over 26.8% clonality showed endoscopic recurrence.

Assay used: immunoSEQ multiplex PCR; TCRdb lists only in-frame clones, some missing. Of about 15,000 clones in the sample, roughly three quarters are singletons; the top ten hold over 4%. Time point of the sample: neoterminal ileum biopsy at postoperative endoscopy, about 6 months after surgery. About this clone itself: No antigen is known for it.

Germline V gives CDR1 LGHNA, CDR2 YSLEER. This CDR3 has 15 amino acids. V was pared by 0 bases and J by 8 bases, with 9 bases of the junction left unmatched. The chain links TRBV4-3 to TRBJ1-2; 7 bases line up with TRBD1. Sequenced input: ileal tissue. This receptor was taken from an adult with Crohn's disease. In DNA, the CDR3 is TGCGCCAGCAGCCAAGATTTCCCCGGGGACAGAGGCTACACCTTC. It encodes CASSQDFPGDRGYTF.